This T cell receptor (beta chain) stems from a study of shared clonotypes between healthy human individuals. The table lists this clone with a count of one. What it binds is unknown. The V and J ends lost 5 bases and 0 bases, in that order; junction bases with no gene match: 11. The CDR3 extends over 16 amino acids. The V gene's germline CDR1 is SGHKS and CDR2 YYEKEE (reference sequence). The data were produced by immunoSEQ multiplex PCR, yet TCRdb's version contains in-frame clones alone and is incomplete. The sample includes hundreds of thousands of clones, 96% of them seen just once. Findings of the study overall: In having few donors, the study represented limited genetic and exposure-history diversity. Clonotypes not shared had lower generation probabilities than those common to all four donors.

Only CD45RO-negative cells positively selected for CCR7 counted as naive CD8 cells, so terminally differentiated effector memory CD45RA+ cells were excluded. Adult Caucasians living in Nashville, Tennessee made up all of the donors. Material for sequencing was naive CD8+ T cells sorted from blood. The genes are TRBV5-5 and TRBJ2-7; 7 positions match TRBD2. The receptor was isolated from a woman in her twenties or thirties in good health. CDR3 sequence reads: CASSYGGVSASYEQYF. The CDR3 coding sequence is TGTGCCAGCAGTTATGGGGGGGTTTCGGCCTCCTACGAGCAGTACTTC.